The 31 T cell receptor beta chains in this list originate from one sample, sequenced in a study of cytomegalovirus exposure and HLA in healthy donors. 60 Vbeta and 13 Jbeta primers were used in PCR. Here immunoSEQ multiplex PCR was the method, and the copy in TCRdb shows in-frame clones only, minus some. This table has 110,000 to 150,000 clones, roughly two thirds appearing once. The sample consisted of PBMCs. All receptors derive from a middle-aged woman in good health and CMV-seronegative.

This clone has only a few counts. The J gene is TRBJ2-1, the V gene TRBV6-5; D perhaps matches TRBD1 (6 bases). Germline CDR1 is MNHEY and CDR2 is SVGAGI. Trimming pared 8 bases from V and 4 bases from J, leaving 15 bases between. This CDR3 contains 14 residues. Written as DNA, the CDR3 is TGTGCCAGCTCCACAGGGCCCCTTTACAATGAGCAGTTCTTC. This sequence encodes CASSTGPLYNEQFF.

The chain is built from TRBV9 and TRBJ2-6, with D possibly TRBD1 on 5 matching bases. CDR3 size: 15 residues. The V gene lost 4 bases and the J gene lost 4 bases, with 12 bases spanning the gap. CDR1 is SGDLS and CDR2 is YYNGEE in the germline V gene. CDR3 nucleotide sequence: TGTGCCAGCAGCTTCAGGGTCTCCGGGGCCAACGTCCTGACTTTC. Its protein product is CASSFRVSGANVLTF.

The chain carries TRBV3-2 and TRBJ2-7; TRBD2 is the table's D call, not checked against the DNA. TRBV3-2 corresponds to a pseudogene. CDR3 length: 9 amino acids. CDR3: CASTPTWYV. In DNA, the CDR3 is TGTGCCAGCACCCCTACGTGGTACGTC.

The genes are TRBV14 and TRBJ2-1; tentative D call: TRBD1 (5 bases). CDR1 and CDR2 from the germline V gene are SGHDN and FVKESK. The CDR3 has 15 amino acids. V shed 1 base and J shed 4 bases, with 11 bases lying between them. Written as DNA, the CDR3 is TGTGCCAGCAGCCAAGGGGGCCCCCCATACAATGAGCAGTTCTTC. This encodes CASSQGGPPYNEQFF.

This clone was picked up a small number of times. The gene calls are TRBV7-9 and TRBJ2-2, with D possibly TRBD1 on 6 matching bases. The germline gives CDR1 SEHNR, CDR2 FQNEAQ (reference sequence). This CDR3 has 15 residues. The V and J ends lost 6 bases and 0 bases respectively, with 11 bases between them. DNA of the CDR3: TGTGCCAGCAGAACCCAGGGGACGAACACCGGGGAGCTGTTTTTT. Its protein is CASRTQGTNTGELFF.

V and J are TRBV4-1 and TRBJ1-2; D ambiguous. The CDR3 totals 13 residues. With 0 bases removed from V and 4 bases from J, the gap between germline ends came to 6 bases. Per germline, CDR1 MGHRA and CDR2 YSYEKL. CDR3 region: CASSQDLSYGYTF. The CDR3 region has the DNA TGCGCCAGCAGCCAAGATCTTAGCTATGGCTACACCTTC.

This clone was seen a handful of times. The V and J genes are TRBV2 and TRBJ1-6; 10 nucleotides agree with TRBD1. Germline V CDR1 and CDR2: SNHLY, FYNNEI. The trim removed 7 bases at V and 10 bases at J, leaving 10 bases unmatched. The CDR3 spans 15 residues. This chain's CDR3 is CASTKRTGGGSPLHF. CDR3 DNA: TGTGCCAGCACCAAACGGACAGGGGGAGGATCACCCCTCCACTTT.

The CDR3 loop reads CASSEEGPGLGTEAFF. CDR3 coding DNA: TGTGCCAGCAGTGAAGAAGGTCCGGGGTTGGGCACTGAAGCTTTCTTT. The J gene is TRBJ1-1, the V gene TRBV2; D gene unclear. The CDR3 is made up of 16 amino acids. Germline-derived CDR1 and CDR2 are SNHLY and FYNNEI. Trimming took off 1 base at V and 4 bases at J, with 16 bases between the two ends.

V and J are TRBV5-5 and TRBJ2-1; tentatively, D is TRBD1 (5 bases). Trimming cost V 3 bases and J 3 bases, with 16 bases left between them. In germline, CDR1 is SGHKS, CDR2 YYEKEE (reference sequence). The CDR3 extends over 16 amino acids. The CDR3 is CASSSTSDRNYNEQFF. The CDR3 region has the DNA TGTGCCAGCAGCTCGACCTCCGACAGAAACTACAATGAGCAGTTCTTC.

This clone was observed a single time. The chain links TRBV5-1 to TRBJ2-5, with TRBD2 identical over 8 bases. The CDR3 is made up of 14 amino acids. V was pared by 3 bases and J by 2 bases, with 3 bases of the junction left unmatched. The germline CDR1 and CDR2 sequences are SGHRS and YFSETQ. The CDR3 nucleotides are TGCGCCAGCAGCTCCGGGGGGGGACAAGAGACCCAGTACTTC. Protein product: CASSSGGGQETQYF. Filled out from reference TRBV5-1 and TRBJ2-5, the complete variable domain reads KAGVTQTPRYLIKTRGQQVTLSCSPISGHRSVSWYQQTPGQGLQFLFEYFSETQRNKGNFPGRFSGRQFSNSRSEMNVSTLELGDSALYLCASSSGGGQETQYFGPGTRLLVL.

The genes are TRBV7-9 and TRBJ2-5; D remains ambiguous. This CDR3 has 11 residues. Trimming stripped 4 bases from V and 5 bases from J, with 5 bases between. CDR1 SEHNR and CDR2 FQNEAQ come from the germline V gene (reference sequence). The CDR3 reads CASSSRETQYF. CDR3 coding DNA: TGTGCCAGCAGCTCACGGGAGACCCAGTACTTC.

This chain joins TRBV11-3 and TRBJ2-7, with 10 nucleotides matching TRBD2. Germline CDR1 reads SGHNT; CDR2 reads YENEEA. After removal of 1 base from V and 0 bases from J, the junction contained 9 bases not matched to a gene. This CDR3 contains 18 residues. CDR3 bases: TGTGCCAGCAGCTTAGGGACTAGCGGACCAAAGAGCTCCTACGAGCAGTACGTC. Its translation: CASSLGTSGPKSSYEQYV.

This clone appeared once. This CDR3 is missing its conserved last phenylalanine or tryptophan, likely due to a read error. CDR3 in DNA: TGTGCCAGCACCACACGGAAGGGGGAATCTAACTATGGCTACACCCTC. This gives the protein CASTTRKGESNYGYTL. V gene TRBV5-6 combines with J gene TRBJ1-2, with TRBD1 as a possible D gene (6 bases). The length of the CDR3 is 16 residues. Between the trimmed V and J ends, which lost 6 bases and 0 bases, there was a span of 18 bases. Per germline, CDR1 SGHDT and CDR2 YYEEEE.

The table lists this clone with a count of one. The V gene is TRBV6-1, the J gene TRBJ1-5; D is ambiguous. The CDR3 length is 14 residues. Trimming took 4 bases from V and 0 from J, leaving 7 bases between them. CDR1 is MNHNS and CDR2 is SASEGT in the germline V gene. DNA for the CDR3: TGTGCCAGCAGTGCCCGCTATAGCAATCAGCCCCAGCATTTT. Its translation is CASSARYSNQPQHF.

This chain uses TRBV9 with TRBJ1-5; D is undetermined. The germline CDR1 and CDR2 sequences are SGDLS and YYNGEE. V shed 2 bases and J shed 1 base, with 7 bases lying between them. The CDR3 spans 14 residues. For the CDR3, the DNA is TGTGCCAGCAGCGTCTCAGGCAGCAATCAGCCCCAGCATTTT. It specifies CASSVSGSNQPQHF.

This chain connects TRBV5-4 to TRBJ2-5; perhaps TRBD1 as D (5 bases). V lost 5 bases, J lost 1 base, and 12 bases lay in between. Per the germline V gene, CDR1 is SGHNT and CDR2 is YYREEE (reference sequence). The CDR3 is made up of 14 amino acids. CDR3 bases: TGTGCCAGCAGTCCTACAGGTACCCAAGAGACCCAGTACTTC. Its protein product is CASSPTGTQETQYF.

This clone was observed once. This chain connects TRBV5-8 to TRBJ2-1; D is perhaps TRBD1 (6 bases). The CDR3 covers 12 residues. Germline CDR1 and CDR2: SGHTS and YDEGEE. The germline V and J ends were trimmed by 2 bases and 10 bases, with 10 bases remaining between them. Here the CDR3 DNA reads TGTGCCAGCAGCTTACAGGGTTGGGAGCAGTTCTTC. Its protein product is CASSLQGWEQFF.

This clone was recorded only once. The CDR3 sequence: CASSLGAGGMNYGYTF. The CDR3 DNA sequence: TGTGCCAGCAGCTTAGGGGCAGGGGGAATGAACTATGGCTACACCTTC. The chain joins TRBV7-2 to TRBJ1-2, with 7 bases matching TRBD1. CDR1 is SGHTA, CDR2 FQGNSA, per germline. CDR3 size: 16 residues. Trimming took 1 base from V and 2 from J; bases not matched to a gene: 7.

The chain couples TRBV6-5 to TRBJ1-1, with TRBD1 matching over 8 bases. V lost 6 bases and J lost 6; bases outside the gene matches: 6. Germline loops: CDR1 MNHEY, CDR2 SVGAGI. The CDR3 has 13 residues. CDR3 sequence: CASRDTGGPEAFF. CDR3 bases: TGTGCCAGCAGGGACACAGGGGGACCTGAAGCTTTCTTT.

Only a few counts were recorded for this clone. The chain joins TRBV2 to TRBJ2-5; possibly TRBD2 for D (5 bases). CDR3 length: 13 amino acids. Trimming took 4 bases from V and 5 from J, leaving 11 bases between them. Germline lookup yields CDR1 SNHLY and CDR2 FYNNEI. CDR3 region: CASSVFTGETQYF. The CDR3 coding sequence is TGTGCCAGCAGTGTTTTCACGGGGGAGACCCAGTACTTC.

There are a few counts of this clone. The chain employs TRBV5-5 and TRBJ1-2; unclear D gene. This CDR3 has 15 residues. Deletions cut 0 bases from V and 14 bases from J, with 23 bases between. Germline-derived CDR1 and CDR2 are SGHKS and YYEKEE (reference sequence). CDR3 amino acids: CASSLEAGTSYGWTF. CDR3 DNA: TGTGCCAGCAGCTTGGAGGCAGGAACATCCTATGGCTGGACCTTC.

The gene calls are TRBV4-2 and TRBJ2-3, with TRBD2 matching over 9 bases. Per germline, CDR1 LGHNA and CDR2 YNFKEQ. V lost 1 base to trimming and J lost 5 bases; unmatched junction nucleotides: 7. There are 16 residues in the CDR3. The CDR3 DNA follows: TGTGCCAGCAGCCAAGGGACGGGCGGGGGGGAAGATACGCAGTATTTT. As protein: CASSQGTGGGEDTQYF.

The chain employs TRBV2 and TRBJ2-1, with TRBD1 identical over 7 bases. The trim removed 5 bases at V and 4 bases at J, leaving 8 bases unmatched. CDR1 and CDR2 from the germline V gene are SNHLY and FYNNEI. The CDR3 sequence is 15 residues long. The CDR3 protein is CASSIGGQRYNEQFF. CDR3 in DNA: TGTGCCAGCAGTATAGGGGGACAGAGATACAATGAGCAGTTCTTC.

The CDR3: CATVSFLQYF. The CDR3 bases are TGCGCCACCGTTAGCTTTCTGCAGTATTTT. The chain recombines TRBV5-1 with TRBJ2-3, with D unresolved. CDR1 is SGHRS and CDR2 is YFSETQ in the germline V gene. The CDR3 loop spans 10 amino acids. The V end was cut by 9 bases, the J end by 11 bases, with 13 bases between.

The V call is TRBV11-2, the J call TRBJ2-1; weak D call: TRBD2 (6 bases). The V end lost 6 bases, the J end lost 0 bases, and 12 bases lay between the germline ends. The CDR3 runs to 15 residues. Per the germline V gene, CDR1 is SGHAT and CDR2 is FQNNGV. The DNA of the CDR3 is TGTGCCAGCAGTCCTTTCGGGGGCTCCTACAATGAGCAGTTCTTC. It codes for CASSPFGGSYNEQFF. Full variable domain (rest looked up from reference TRBV11-2 and TRBJ2-1): EAGVAQSPRYKIIEKRQSVAFWCNPISGHATLYWYQQILGQGPKLLIQFQNNGVVDDSQLPKDRFSAERLKGVDSTLKIQPAKLEDSAVYLCASSPFGGSYNEQFFGPGTRLTVL.

This clone was recorded a few times. The CDR3 DNA follows: TGTGCCAGCAGACACAGGGGGCAGGACGAGCAGTACTTC. This encodes CASRHRGQDEQYF. The chain carries TRBV27 and TRBJ2-7; 9 positions agree with TRBD1. The CDR3 contains 13 residues. Germline CDR1 reads MNHEY; CDR2 reads SMNVEV (reference sequence). With V trimmed by 6 bases and J by 5 bases, 5 bases remained unmatched.

This clone was seen a few times. The chain is built from TRBV5-1 and TRBJ1-3; D ambiguous. V shed 2 bases and J shed 4 bases, with 13 bases lying between them. CDR3 length: 15 residues. From germline, CDR1 is SGHRS and CDR2 YFSETQ. The CDR3 nucleotides read TGCGCCAGCAGCTTCGAGCGGGGTTTGGGAAACACCATATATTTT. Translation: CASSFERGLGNTIYF.

This clone was found a few times. The chain links TRBV2 to TRBJ1-6; D gene unclear. Trimming left V 4 bases short and J 7 bases short, with 11 bases between. The CDR3 loop spans 14 amino acids. Germline CDR1 is SNHLY and CDR2 is FYNNEI. The CDR3 DNA sequence: TGTGCCAGCAGTGGACATGAGGGAAATTCACCCCTCCACTTT. Its protein product is CASSGHEGNSPLHF.

This clone was observed a handful of times. The chain joins TRBV5-4 to TRBJ2-2; the D is unclear. The CDR3 has 15 amino acids. The V end was cut by 0 bases, the J end by 1 base, with 7 bases between. Germline V gives CDR1 SGHNT, CDR2 YYREEE (reference sequence). The CDR3 sequence is CASSLGAENTGELFF. Here the CDR3 DNA reads TGTGCCAGCAGCTTGGGGGCAGAGAACACCGGGGAGCTGTTTTTT.

This clone has just one count. This chain connects TRBV28 to TRBJ2-2, with 10 bases identical to TRBD1. The CDR3 has 18 amino acids. The germline CDR1 and CDR2 sequences are MDHEN and SYDVKM. V shed 6 bases, J shed 5 bases, and the junction held 15 bases outside the gene matches. The CDR3 DNA sequence: TGTGCCAGCAGCCGTTGGGGACAGGGGAAGGGGGGAACCGGGGAGCTGTTTTTT. Translation: CASSRWGQGKGGTGELFF.

The rearrangement uses TRBV29-1 and TRBJ1-2; perhaps TRBD1 as D (6 bases). Trimming took 0 bases from V and 5 from J, leaving 16 bases between them. The CDR3 runs to 15 residues. CDR1 is SQVTM, CDR2 ANQGSEA, per germline. The CDR3 DNA reads as TGCAGCGTTGAAGAAAGGGCAGGGGTAAGATATGGCTACACCTTC. Its protein product is CSVEERAGVRYGYTF.